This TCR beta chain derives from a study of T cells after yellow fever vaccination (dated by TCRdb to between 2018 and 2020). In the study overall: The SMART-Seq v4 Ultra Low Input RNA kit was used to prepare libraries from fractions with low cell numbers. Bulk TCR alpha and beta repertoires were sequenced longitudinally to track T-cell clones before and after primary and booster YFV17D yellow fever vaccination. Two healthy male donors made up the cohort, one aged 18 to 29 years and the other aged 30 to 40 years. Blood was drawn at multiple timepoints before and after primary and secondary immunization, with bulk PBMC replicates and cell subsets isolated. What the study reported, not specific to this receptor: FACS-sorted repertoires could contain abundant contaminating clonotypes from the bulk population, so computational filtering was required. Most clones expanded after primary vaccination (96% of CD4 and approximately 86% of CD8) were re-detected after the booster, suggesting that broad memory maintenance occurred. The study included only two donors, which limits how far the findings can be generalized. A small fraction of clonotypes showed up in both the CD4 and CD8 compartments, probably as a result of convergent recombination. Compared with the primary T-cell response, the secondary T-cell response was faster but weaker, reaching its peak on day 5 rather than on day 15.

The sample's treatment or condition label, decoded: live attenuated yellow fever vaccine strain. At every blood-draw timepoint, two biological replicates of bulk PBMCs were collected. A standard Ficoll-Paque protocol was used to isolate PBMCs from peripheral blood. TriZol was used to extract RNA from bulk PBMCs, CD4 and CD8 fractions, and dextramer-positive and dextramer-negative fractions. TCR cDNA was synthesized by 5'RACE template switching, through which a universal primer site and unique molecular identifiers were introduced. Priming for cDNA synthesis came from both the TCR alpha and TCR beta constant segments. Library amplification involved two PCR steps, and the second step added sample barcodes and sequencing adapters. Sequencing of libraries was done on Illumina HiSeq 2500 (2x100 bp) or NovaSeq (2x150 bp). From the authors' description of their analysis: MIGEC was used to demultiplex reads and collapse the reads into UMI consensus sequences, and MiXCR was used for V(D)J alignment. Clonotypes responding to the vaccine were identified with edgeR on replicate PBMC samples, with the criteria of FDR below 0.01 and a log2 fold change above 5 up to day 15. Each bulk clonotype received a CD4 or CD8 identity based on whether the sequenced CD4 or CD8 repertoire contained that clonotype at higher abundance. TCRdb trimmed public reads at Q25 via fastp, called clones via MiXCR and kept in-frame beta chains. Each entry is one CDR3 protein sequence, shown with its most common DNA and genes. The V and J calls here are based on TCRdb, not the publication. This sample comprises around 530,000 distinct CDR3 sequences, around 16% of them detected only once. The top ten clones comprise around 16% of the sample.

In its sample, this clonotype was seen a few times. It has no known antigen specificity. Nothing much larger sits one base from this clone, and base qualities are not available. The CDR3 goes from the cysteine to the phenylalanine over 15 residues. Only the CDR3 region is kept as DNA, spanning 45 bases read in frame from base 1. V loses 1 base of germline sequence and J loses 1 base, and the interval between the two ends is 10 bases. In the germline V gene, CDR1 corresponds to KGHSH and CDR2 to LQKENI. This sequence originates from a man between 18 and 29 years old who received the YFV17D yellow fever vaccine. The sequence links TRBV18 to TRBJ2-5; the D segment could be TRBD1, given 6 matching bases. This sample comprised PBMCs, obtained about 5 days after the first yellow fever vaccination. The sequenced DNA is TGTGCCAGCTCACCACTACAGGGTATCCAAGAGACCCAGTACTTC. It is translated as CASSPLQGIQETQYF.